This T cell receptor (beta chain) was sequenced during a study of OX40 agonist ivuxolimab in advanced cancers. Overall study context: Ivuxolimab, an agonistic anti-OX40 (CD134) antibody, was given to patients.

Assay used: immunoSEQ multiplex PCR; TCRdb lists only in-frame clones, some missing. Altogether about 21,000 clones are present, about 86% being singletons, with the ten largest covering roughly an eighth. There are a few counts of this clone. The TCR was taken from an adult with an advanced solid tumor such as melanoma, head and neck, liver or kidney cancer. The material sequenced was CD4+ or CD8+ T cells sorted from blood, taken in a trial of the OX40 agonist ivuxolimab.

CDR3 sequence (DNA): TGCGCCAGCAGCCAAGGATTCGGTCTAGCGGGAGGGGAGACCCAGTACTTC. This translates into CASSQGFGLAGGETQYF. J is TRBJ2-5 and V is TRBV4-3; 12 positions match TRBD2. Germline values: CDR1 LGHNA, CDR2 YSLEER. The V segment lost 1 base and the J segment 5 bases; nucleotides outside the gene matches: 8. The CDR3 covers 17 residues.